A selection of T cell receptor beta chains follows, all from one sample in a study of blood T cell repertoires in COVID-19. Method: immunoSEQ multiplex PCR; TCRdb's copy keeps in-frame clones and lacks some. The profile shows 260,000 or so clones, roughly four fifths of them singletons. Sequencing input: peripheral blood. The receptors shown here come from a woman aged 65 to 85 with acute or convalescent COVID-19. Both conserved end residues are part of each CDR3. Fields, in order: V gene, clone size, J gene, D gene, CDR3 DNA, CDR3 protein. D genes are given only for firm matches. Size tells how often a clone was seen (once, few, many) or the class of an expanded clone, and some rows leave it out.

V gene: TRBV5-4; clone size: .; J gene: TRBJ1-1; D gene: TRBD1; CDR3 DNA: TGTGCCAGCAGCTCACAGGGGGTGTACACTGAAGCTTTCTTT; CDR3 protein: CASSSQGVYTEAFF
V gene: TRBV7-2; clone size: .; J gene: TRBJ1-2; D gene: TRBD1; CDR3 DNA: TGTGCCAGCAGCTTAGGACAGGGGGCCTTCTATGGCTACACCTTC; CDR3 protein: CASSLGQGAFYGYTF
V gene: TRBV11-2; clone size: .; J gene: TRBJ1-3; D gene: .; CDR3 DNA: TGTGCCAGCAATGATCGCAGGGGCTCTGGAAACACCATATATTTT; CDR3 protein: CASNDRRGSGNTIYF
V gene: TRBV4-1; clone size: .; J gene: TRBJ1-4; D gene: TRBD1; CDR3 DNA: TGCGCCAGCAGCCCTCGGAACAGGGGTTTGGGTGAAAAACTGTTTTTT; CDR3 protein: CASSPRNRGLGEKLFF
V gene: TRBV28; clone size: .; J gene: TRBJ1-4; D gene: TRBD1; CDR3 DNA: TGTGCCAGCAGTTTCGGCGCAGGGGGTAATGAAAAACTGTTTTTT; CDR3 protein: CASSFGAGGNEKLFF
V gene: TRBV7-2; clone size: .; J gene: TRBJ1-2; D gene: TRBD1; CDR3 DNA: TGTGCCAGCAGCCCGTACAGGGGGCAAAACTATGGCTACACCTTC; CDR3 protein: CASSPYRGQNYGYTF
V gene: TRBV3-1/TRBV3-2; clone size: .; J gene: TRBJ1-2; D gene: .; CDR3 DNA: TGTGCCAGCAGCCAAGAACCGATTAACTATGGCTACGCCTTC; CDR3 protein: CASSQEPINYGYAF
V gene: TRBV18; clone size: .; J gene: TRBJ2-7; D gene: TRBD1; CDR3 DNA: TGTGCCAGCTCATCTACTGCCGGGACAGGGGGCTACGAGCAGTACTTC; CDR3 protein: CASSSTAGTGGYEQYF
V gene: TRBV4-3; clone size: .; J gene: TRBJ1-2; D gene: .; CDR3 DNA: TGCGCCAGCAGCCAAGAAACGAAGGGAGGCGATGGCTACACCTTC; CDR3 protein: CASSQETKGGDGYTF
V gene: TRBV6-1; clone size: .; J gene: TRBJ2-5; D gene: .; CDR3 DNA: TGTGCCAGCAGTGAAGGGGGGCTCACCCAGTACTTC; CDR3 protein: CASSEGGLTQYF
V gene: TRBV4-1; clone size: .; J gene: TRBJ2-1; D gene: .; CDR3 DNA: TGCGCCAGCAGCCAAGGAAATAGCAATGAGCAGTTCTTC; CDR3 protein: CASSQGNSNEQFF
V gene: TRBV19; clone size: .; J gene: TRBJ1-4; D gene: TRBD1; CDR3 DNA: TGTGCCAGTAGACTAGGACAGGCCGGAGAAAAACTGTTTTTT; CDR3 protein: CASRLGQAGEKLFF
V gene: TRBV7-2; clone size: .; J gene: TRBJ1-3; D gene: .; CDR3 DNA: TGTGCCAGCAGCTTTACTGGAAACACCATATATTTT; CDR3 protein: CASSFTGNTIYF
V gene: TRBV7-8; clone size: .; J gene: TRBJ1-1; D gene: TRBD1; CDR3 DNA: TGTGCCAGCAGCTTAGTAGGGGGCGGAGGGGGCTCGACTGAAGCTTTCTTT; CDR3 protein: CASSLVGGGGGSTEAFF
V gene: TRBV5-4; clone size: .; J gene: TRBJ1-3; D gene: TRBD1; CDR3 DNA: TGTGCCAGCAGCCCCGGGACAGCGATCTCTGGAAACACCATATATTTT; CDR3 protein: CASSPGTAISGNTIYF
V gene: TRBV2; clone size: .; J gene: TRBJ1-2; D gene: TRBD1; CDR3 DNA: TGTGCCAGCAGCGAAACAGGGGTCGACTATGGCTACACCTTC; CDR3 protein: CASSETGVDYGYTF
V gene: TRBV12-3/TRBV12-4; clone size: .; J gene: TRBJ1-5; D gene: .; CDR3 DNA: TGTGCCAGCAGCCCCCTCCTAAGTCAGCCCCAGCATTTT; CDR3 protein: CASSPLLSQPQHF
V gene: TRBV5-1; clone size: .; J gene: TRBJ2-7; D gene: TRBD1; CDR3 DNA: TGCGCCAGCAGCTGGGACAGGGGGCGGTACGAGCAGTACTTC; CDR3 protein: CASSWDRGRYEQYF
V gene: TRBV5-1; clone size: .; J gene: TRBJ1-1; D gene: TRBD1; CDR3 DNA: TGCGCCAGCAGCTCGAAGGCCAGGGGGGACACTGAAGCTTTCTTT; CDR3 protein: CASSSKARGDTEAFF
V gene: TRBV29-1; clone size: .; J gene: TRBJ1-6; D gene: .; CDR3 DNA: TGCAGCGTTCAGGGTCGGTATAATTCACCCCTCCACTTT; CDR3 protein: CSVQGRYNSPLHF
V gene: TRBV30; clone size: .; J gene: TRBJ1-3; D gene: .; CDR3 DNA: TGTGCCTGGAGTGGACAGGAAGGAAACACCATATATTTT; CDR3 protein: CAWSGQEGNTIYF
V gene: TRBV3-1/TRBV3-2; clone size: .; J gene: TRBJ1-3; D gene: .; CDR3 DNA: TGTGCCAGCAGCCAAGTGGGCAGGGGCTCTGGAAACACCATATATTTT; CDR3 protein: CASSQVGRGSGNTIYF
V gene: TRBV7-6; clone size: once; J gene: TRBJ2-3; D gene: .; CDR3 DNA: TGTGCCAGCAGCCTAAATCCCGGGACACTTGGGGATACGCAGTATTTT; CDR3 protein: CASSLNPGTLGDTQYF
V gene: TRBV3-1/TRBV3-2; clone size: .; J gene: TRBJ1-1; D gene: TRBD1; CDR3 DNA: TGTGCCAGCAGCTACGGACAGGGATACACTGAAGCTTTCTTT; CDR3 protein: CASSYGQGYTEAFF
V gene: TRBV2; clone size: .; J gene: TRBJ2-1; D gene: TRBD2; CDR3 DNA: TGTGCCAGCAGTGAACTAGCGGTCTACAATGAGCAGTTCTTC; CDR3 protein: CASSELAVYNEQFF
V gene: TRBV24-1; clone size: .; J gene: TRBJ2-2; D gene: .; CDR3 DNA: TGTGCCACCAGTGATTTGCCCTTTTTATCGGAGGGGACCACCGGGGAGCTGTTTTTT; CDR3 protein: CATSDLPFLSEGTTGELFF